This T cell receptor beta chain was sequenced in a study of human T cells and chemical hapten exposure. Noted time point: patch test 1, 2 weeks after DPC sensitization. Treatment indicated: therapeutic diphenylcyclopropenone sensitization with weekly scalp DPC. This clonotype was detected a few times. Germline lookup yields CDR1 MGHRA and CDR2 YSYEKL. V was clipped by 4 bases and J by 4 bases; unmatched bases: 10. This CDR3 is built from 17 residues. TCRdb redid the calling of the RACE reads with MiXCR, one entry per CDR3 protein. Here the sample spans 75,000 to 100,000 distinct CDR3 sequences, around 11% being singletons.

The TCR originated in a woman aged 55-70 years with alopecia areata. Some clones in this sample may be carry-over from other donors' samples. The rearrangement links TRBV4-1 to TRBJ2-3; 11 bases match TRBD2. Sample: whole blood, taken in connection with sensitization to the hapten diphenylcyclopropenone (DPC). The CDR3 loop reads CASSLVLAGGTADTQYF. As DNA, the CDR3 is TGCGCCAGCAGCCTGGTCTTAGCGGGGGGGACTGCAGATACGCAGTATTTT.